The rows below give T cell receptor beta chains drawn from one sample of a study of CD8 T cells in ankylosing spondylitis. One entry per CDR3 protein, called by TCRdb with MiXCR from the 5' RACE reads. The data show hundreds of thousands of distinct CDR3 sequences, with 20% to 30% seen just once and 5% to 7.5% held by the top ten. The sample taken for sequencing was blood, either unsorted or a sorted T cell fraction (not recorded which). These receptors were collected from a male donor with ankylosing spondylitis or in good health (not recorded which). The conserved cysteine and the conserved F or W are not part of the CDR3 here. The D gene is left open where the match is weak.

>15|TRBJ2-7|TRBV28|TRBD1
ASSLWGLGDRFYEQY
>12|TRBJ2-1|TRBV12-5|TRBD2
ASGVLAGYNEQF
>12|TRBJ2-1|TRBV3-1|TRBD2
ATGRGGPGNEQF
>14|TRBJ2-3|TRBV7-2|TRBD1
ASSPGTGRSTDTQY
>12|TRBJ2-5|TRBV4-2|NA
ASTSVQGEKTQY
>9|TRBJ1-2|TRBV29-1|NA
SVTELYGYT
>9|TRBJ1-2|TRBV20-1|NA
SARGEGGYT
>11|TRBJ1-5|TRBV6-1|NA
ASRLRDNQPQH
>13|TRBJ2-5|TRBV7-3|NA
ASSTTGRKGETQY
>13|TRBJ2-7|TRBV12-3/TRBV12-4|NA
ASSPRGGRNYEQY
>10|TRBJ2-5|TRBV6-5|NA
ASSAGQGTQY
>11|TRBJ2-7|TRBV12-3/TRBV12-4|TRBD1
ASSLGQGYEQY
>14|TRBJ2-5|TRBV10-3|TRBD2
AISESRGANQETQY
>12|TRBJ2-1|TRBV29-1|NA
SVRTKNFYNEQF
>14|TRBJ2-1|TRBV20-1|TRBD2
SARTKRERSYNEQF
>13|TRBJ2-7|TRBV5-1|TRBD1
ASSAGDRRVYEQY
>13|TRBJ1-5|TRBV3-1|TRBD1
ASSPRQGFNQPQH
>11|TRBJ1-2|TRBV20-1|NA
SAREQGSGGYT
>11|TRBJ2-3|TRBV3-1|NA
ASSQSILDTQY
>14|TRBJ2-2|TRBV3-1|NA
ASSQDVRQNTGELF
>12|TRBJ2-5|TRBV18|NA
ASSPSRASETQY
>13|TRBJ2-7|TRBV20-1|NA
SARDPAGPGDEQY
>14|TRBJ2-1|TRBV11-1|TRBD2
ASRPLLAGSLNEQF
>14|TRBJ2-7|TRBV12-3/TRBV12-4|TRBD1
ASSQHRDRGTYEQY
>11|TRBJ2-3|TRBV7-2|NA
ASSRGSEDTQY
>10|TRBJ1-6|TRBV20-1|NA
SAPLNNSPLH
>12|TRBJ1-1|TRBV6-5|TRBD1
ASIMGTANTEAF
>13|TRBJ1-5|TRBV3-1|NA
ASSQVAGGNQPQH
>12|TRBJ2-1|TRBV5-1|TRBD1
ASNRDRGWNEQF
>14|TRBJ2-4|TRBV28|TRBD2
ASSSLAGVAKNIQY
>10|TRBJ2-5|TRBV29-1|TRBD1
SVPTGLETQY
>11|TRBJ2-1|TRBV5-1|NA
ASSLGGANEQF
>13|TRBJ2-3|TRBV12-3/TRBV12-4|TRBD2
ASSSMGTSRGTQY
>13|TRBJ1-3|TRBV9|NA
ASSVDWGPGNTIY
>13|TRBJ2-6|TRBV18|NA
ASRGPLLGANVLT
>13|TRBJ2-3|TRBV12-3/TRBV12-4|NA
ASSLRGNLADTQY
>11|TRBJ2-3|TRBV27|NA
ASSGRHTDTQY
>12|TRBJ2-1|TRBV7-2|TRBD2
ASSLPAGVFEQF
>12|TRBJ2-2|TRBV28|NA
ASSLIPRRSELF
>13|TRBJ2-1|TRBV20-1|NA
SATGASRAHNEQF
>8|TRBJ2-7|TRBV12-3/TRBV12-4|NA
ASSLRLVC
>9|TRBJ2-1|TRBV20-1|NA
SAPRIGEQF
>10|TRBJ2-7|TRBV29-1|NA
SVTQGSYEQY
>20|TRBJ2-1|TRBV21-1|NA
ASSSPLTGKPLHIYNAYEQF
>13|TRBJ2-3|TRBV6-1|NA
ASSPPGQVADTQY
>13|TRBJ2-7|TRBV11-1|NA
ASSLAAGLGYEQY
>12|TRBJ2-3|TRBV29-1|NA
SVVRRGAPDTQY
>11|TRBJ2-2|TRBV18|NA
ASSPPSTGELF
>14|TRBJ2-2|TRBV10-3|NA
AISESAGGNTGELF
>12|TRBJ2-7|TRBV19|NA
ASSIQGPTYEQY
>11|TRBJ2-1|TRBV2|NA
ASSPTFYNEQF
>12|TRBJ1-3|TRBV29-1|TRBD1
SVWTGNSGNTIY
>14|TRBJ2-5|TRBV20-1|NA
SARPSSNKVQETQY
>13|TRBJ2-1|TRBV20-1|TRBD2
SARPSGGSYNEQF
>13|TRBJ2-5|TRBV6-2/TRBV6-3|TRBD1
ASSFDRGRAETQY
>10|TRBJ2-5|TRBV6-5|NA
ASSYGRETQY
>12|TRBJ2-5|TRBV10-3|TRBD2
AISVGLDVKTQY
>10|TRBJ2-1|TRBV15|NA
ATSRREKKQF
>13|TRBJ2-3|TRBV5-4|NA
ASSFNRPSTDTQY
>10|TRBJ1-5|TRBV21-1|NA
ASSKDNQPQH